Included here is one T cell receptor (beta chain) sequence, with context. There is no known antigen for this receptor. No per-base quality is available; no much larger clone lies one base away. The library was generated by the immunoSEQ multiplex PCR assay. A mixture of 60 forward primers for TCR Vbeta segments and 13 reverse primers for TCR Jbeta segments was used in the multiplex PCR. The CDR3 region of rearranged TCR beta genes was amplified from genomic DNA with a multiplex PCR assay. On the Illumina HiSeq System, the amplified TCR beta libraries were sequenced as 87-base-pair reads. In the authors' own workflow: In a later analysis, tens of millions of unique TCR beta chains were counted across the approximately 620 repertoires, and roughly 11 million of these chains were shared by at least two donors. Raw reads were error-corrected and collapsed into unique sequences with a nearest-neighbor algorithm that merged closely related sequences to remove PCR and sequencing errors. Alignment of CDR3 sequences to IMGT reference sequences was used to assign V, D and J gene segments. For a sequence to be retained, a match of at least six nucleotides to both a V gene segment and a J gene segment was required. A rearrangement was called productive if the CDR3 had no stop codons and remained in frame with V and J, and every other rearrangement was called non-productive. Following IMGT convention, CDR3 was defined as the stretch from the second conserved V-encoded cysteine to the conserved J-encoded phenylalanine. The earlier analysis of about 640 of the donors excluded any sequence lacking an unambiguous match to a single V gene segment. An earlier analysis of a few hundred of the donors called V segments functional above 56.7% productive rearrangements and segregating when the between-donor standard deviation exceeded 5%. A statistical classification framework was developed to diagnose cytomegalovirus status using the catalog of TCR beta chain sequences. In a later analysis, TCR nucleotide sequences were compared against IMGT/GENE-DB human TR gene sequences so that V and J genes could be assigned. A later analysis assigned CDR3 sequences and most-parsimonious VDJ recombination scenarios with the TCRdist pipeline. In a later analysis, each TCR beta chain was defined by its CDR3 amino acid sequence together with its V-gene family, and reads without a unique V-gene family were excluded. As a way to deal with suspected cross-contamination and a sequencing artifact, a later analysis dropped under 600 nucleotide sequences that were highly shared and had low generation probability. For each public chain, a later analysis derived a clonal expansion index from normalized ranks of inferred template counts within each repertoire. In a later analysis, generation probabilities were computed with a VDJ recombination model fitted to out-of-frame rearrangements, and the resulting probabilities were checked against IGoR. Hypergeometric tests were used in a later analysis to score TCR-TCR, TCR-HLA and TCR-CMV co-occurrence, with a repertoire-size bias correction applied to the TCR pairs. False discovery rates were estimated in a later analysis by permuting HLA or CMV assignments 20 times. A later analysis grouped co-occurring TCRs with DBSCAN, adding TCRdist sequence similarity when clustering within HLA-allele-positive subsets. Repertoires with fewer than 30,000 or more than 120,000 public chains were left out of co-occurrence clustering, as were five repertoires with anomalous nucleotide sharing. Not all clones reach the TCRdb copy of this immuneACCESS table, which keeps in-frame sequences only. Checked studies attribute under half of the gap to unresolved V genes and leave the rest unexplained. The V and J calls and the clone size are those of that table, but D and trimming were determined from the DNA. Counted in this sample were 110,000 to 150,000 clones; around 80% of them appeared once. The top ten clonotypes cover more than 2.5% of the sample.

The sample originates from a study of cytomegalovirus exposure and HLA in healthy donors (TCRdb year 2017). Study-wide context: According to an earlier analysis of 587 of the donors, about 179 million T cells yielded 90 million to 140 million unique TCR beta sequences and about 280 Gb of sequence data. In a later genetic analysis, genome-wide SNP genotypes for about 55% of the roughly 670 donors were used, and that subset was treated as a discovery cohort. The study aimed to test whether signatures of past pathogen exposure could be identified by cataloging public T cell receptors. The study used immunosequencing to profile the T cell repertoires of under 700 subjects and linked those repertoires to cytomegalovirus serostatus. The number of donors typed differed by locus, with about 629-630 for A, B, C, DRB1 and DQB1, more than 500 for DQA1, approximately 570 for DPA1, and approximately 470 for DPB1. An earlier analysis of roughly 600 of the donors used high-throughput TCR beta sequencing to judge whether each TCR beta V gene segment behaved as functional or pseudogenic. Both class I and class II loci were covered by HLA typing, at four-digit resolution. A later analysis re-examined previously published TCR beta repertoires from about 670 donors and added high-resolution HLA genotyping to investigate patterns of TCR occurrence. Among a few hundred genotyped donors of the cohort, an average of around 240,000 unique TCR beta nucleotide sequences were sequenced per donor, approximately 20% of them non-productive. The genetic ancestry cluster associated with self-reported Caucasian donors included roughly four fifths of the 398 genotyped donors. All discovery cohort repertoires had been generated using a single sequencing platform. About five DR-DQ haplotypes were handled as single units for association and clustering because linkage in the cohort was strong. Around 320 gigabases of sequencing data and approximately 85 million unique TCR sequences were included in an early release covering several hundred HLA-typed donors. The later analysis used no new phenotypic data to find candidate immune exposures, relying instead on TCR beta sequences and their occurrence across donors. Besides the first cohort of 666 subjects, a separate validation cohort made up of roughly 120 different subjects was used. High-throughput TCR immunosequencing, statistical association of individual TCRs with disease status, and machine learning were combined to predict cytomegalovirus infection status. Donor age, sex, ethnicity and CMV serostatus were compiled alongside the repertoire data. Broader findings and caveats from the paper: According to a later analysis, most CMV-associated TCR beta chains appeared to be HLA-restricted, and the HLA associations seemed to be driven largely by CMV exposure. When HLA alleles, especially DR and DQ, strongly co-occurred, TCR associations were difficult to assign to individual alleles. Because the 87-base-pair reads could not distinguish some IMGT-functional V segments, including TRBV6-2 and TRBV6-3, those segments were excluded. A cluster of highly shared sequence variants was judged likely to be a technical artifact of the sequencing pipeline. According to a later genetic analysis, donors in an Asian-associated ancestry cluster had fewer N-insertions in productive TCRs than the roughly 670-donor mean. Correlated functional status among segregating V segments might be attributable to linkage disequilibrium, but an unknown experimental factor could not be ruled out. In a later genetic analysis, a missense DCLRE1C variant was associated with V-gene and J-gene trimming of TCR beta chains, and the association was replicated in an independent cohort. Because HLA typing was unavailable for some donors at each locus, only the typed subset was used in association tests. In the study, about 150 TCR beta chains were listed as associated with cytomegalovirus. Specific HLA alleles were associated with 16,951 TCR beta sequences at a false discovery rate of 0.05 in a later analysis. Three of the identified cytomegalovirus-associated TCR beta chains were confirmed in vitro to be specific for cytomegalovirus antigens. The classifier was reported to diagnose cytomegalovirus status with high specificity and sensitivity in both the original cohort and the validation cohort. Because counts were too low, seventeen rarely observed V segments, including chromosome 9 orphons, were excluded from the earlier analysis of around 590 of the donors. Presence/absence analyses assumed roughly uniform sequencing depth across donors, an assumption that may not hold. It was suggested by the authors that the approach could potentially be generalized to other disease states and immunological phenotypes. A further reported finding was that TCR beta sequences accurately predicted the HLA-A and HLA-B alleles for most subjects in the first cohort. According to a later analysis, TCR association rates differed among HLA loci, with DRB1 alleles showing the most associated TCRs and HLA-C alleles showing the fewest. In an earlier analysis of around 600 of the donors, most TCR beta V segments appeared in productive rearrangements about 87% or about 30% of the time, broadly matching IMGT annotations. Compared with equally common non-associated chains, HLA-associated TCR beta chains in a later analysis were more clonally expanded and had lower generation probabilities. The only immune exposure information available for the cohort was CMV serostatus. The cohort was sequenced for TCR beta chains only, and without alpha or paired-chain data the features that could be detected were limited. In a later analysis, several top co-occurrence clusters were reported to appear linked to parvovirus B19, influenza, CMV and Epstein-Barr virus. While some public TCRs were present in many individuals, most TCR sequences turned up only very rarely across donors.

The CDR3 has 16 amino acids, counting the end cysteine and phenylalanine. CDR3 DNA only is kept here, 48 bases in frame from base 1. The junction carries 16 bases between V and J, which are trimmed by 3 bases and 1 base respectively. The germline V gene gives CDR1 as SGHRS and CDR2 as YFSETQ. The cohort was made up of hundreds of healthy bone marrow donors. At the time of sampling, every cohort member was nominally healthy, though immune exposures that went unrecorded were likely present. The donor was CMV seropositive and belonged to the group of some 290 seropositive cohort members. Every donor gave a peripheral blood sample, and the peripheral blood mononuclear cells from that sample were used for TCR beta sequencing. The Qiagen DNeasy Blood Extraction Kit was used to extract genomic DNA from the blood cell samples.

The chain is assembled from TRBV5-1 and TRBJ1-1; a tentative D match to TRBD1 spans 6 bases. The sequenced sample consisted of PBMCs. The TCR sequence derives from a young man in good health and CMV-seropositive. The bases are TGCGCCAGCAGCTCGGGGCCACAGGGCCCGAACACTGAAGCTTTCTTT. This gives the protein CASSSGPQGPNTEAFF.